The sequence of this T cell receptor beta chain was determined in a study of identical twins. General study results and limits: In beta out-of-frame sequences, the excess sharing between twins was weaker.

V was cut by 5 bases and J by 4 bases, with 17 bases left in between. Germline values: CDR1 MNHNY, CDR2 SVGAGI (reference sequence). The CDR3 loop spans 15 amino acids. About this clonotype itself: Antigen unknown.

A universal primer site came from template switching; cDNA carried unique molecular identifiers. MiXCR, run by TCRdb on the 5' RACE reads, gives a single entry per CDR3 protein. The data contain 1,800,000 or so distinct CDR3 sequences, 25% to 35% of them singletons. This clonotype was obtained from a newborn girl in good health. What was sequenced was cord blood. The rearrangement links TRBV6-6 to TRBJ2-5; D may be TRBD1 or TRBD2 (6 bases each). CDR3 loop: CASSQSRLGGETQYF. In DNA, the CDR3 is TGTGCCAGCAGTCAATCCCGACTAGGGGGAGAGACCCAGTACTTC.